This T cell receptor beta chain was identified in a study of shared clonotypes between healthy human individuals. Generated by immunoSEQ multiplex PCR, the TCRdb table keeps only in-frame clones and is missing some. The data show some 680,000 clones, with 73% seen just once and under 2% held by the top ten. CDR3 length: 15 residues. The V and J ends lost 0 bases and 4 bases, in that order; junction bases with no gene match: 0. Per germline, CDR1 MGHDK and CDR2 SYGVNS. The clonotype originates from a woman aged 25 to 45 in good health. This rearrangement joins TRBV25-1 to TRBJ2-1; 10 nucleotides line up with TRBD2. The source material was memory CD4+ T cells sorted from blood. The sample's subset: CD45RA-negative fraction. The DNA for the CDR3 is TGTGCCAGCAGTGAATATAGCGGGAGGTACAATGAGCAGTTCTTC. Amino acid sequence: CASSEYSGRYNEQFF.